This record concerns one TCR beta chain sequence. Its antigen is undetermined. The sample comes from a study of PD-L1 blockade in urothelial cancer. On the study more broadly: Blood was tested 3 weeks (second dose) and 6 weeks into treatment. A median around 150,000 T cells were found in blood samples.

Study observations and caveats: Lower pretreatment blood TCR clonality, under the median, predicted better survival, researchers reported.

Samples spanned pretreatment and treatment, with 1 to 8 time points per patient. This CDR3 has 14 residues. The germline V gene encodes CDR1 GTSNPN and CDR2 SVGIG (reference sequence). V shed 1 base and J shed 8 bases, with 17 bases lying between them. The table came from immunoSEQ multiplex PCR; TCRdb's copy has only in-frame clones and leaves some out. The sample carries approximately 38,000 clones, around 83% recorded once. This sequence was found in a man in his 60s with urothelial cancer. This chain uses TRBV30 with TRBJ1-2, with unresolved D. The sample was PBMCs, taken around atezolizumab (anti-PD-L1) treatment. The CDR3 region is CAWSGRGYLGGYTF. For the CDR3, the DNA is TGTGCCTGGAGTGGACGAGGGTATCTAGGAGGCTACACCTTC.